These T cell receptor beta chains were read from a single sample in a study of beta chain features in type 1 diabetes. This table comes from immunoSEQ multiplex PCR, and its TCRdb copy is limited to in-frame clones, with some not included. The table records about 270,000 clones, 14% of them present only once. The sample taken for sequencing was naive CD4+ T cells from blood. Receptor source: a man aged 30-40 years with type 1 diabetes. Both conserved end residues are part of each CDR3. The D gene is left open where the match is weak. The listing skips clone size in some rows; elsewhere it reads once, few, many or a size class.

v_gene: TRBV5-4
abundance: few
j_gene: TRBJ2-3
d_gene: .
CDR3nt: TGTGCCAGCAGCTTGCTGGTGGGAGGACGAACAGATACGCAGTATTTT
CDR3aa: CASSLLVGGRTDTQYF

v_gene: TRBV20-1
abundance: few
j_gene: TRBJ2-7
d_gene: .
CDR3nt: TGCAGTGCTCGGGACAACTACGAGCAGTACTTC
CDR3aa: CSARDNYEQYF

v_gene: TRBV15
abundance: .
j_gene: TRBJ2-3
d_gene: TRBD2
CDR3nt: TGTGCCACCAGCAGATCGCTAGCGGGAGGCGGGGAGACGCAGTATTTT
CDR3aa: CATSRSLAGGGETQYF

v_gene: TRBV4-1
abundance: .
j_gene: TRBJ2-1
d_gene: TRBD2
CDR3nt: TGCGCCAGCAGCCCGACCCTACCGGGACTAGCGGGAGTTGAGCAGTTCTTC
CDR3aa: CASSPTLPGLAGVEQFF

v_gene: TRBV5-6
abundance: few
j_gene: TRBJ2-5
d_gene: .
CDR3nt: TGTGCCAGCAGCTTACAGGTGGGAGAGACCCAGTACTTC
CDR3aa: CASSLQVGETQYF

v_gene: TRBV30
abundance: few
j_gene: TRBJ1-5
d_gene: TRBD1
CDR3nt: TGTGCCTGGAGTCCGTGGACAGGGAACCAGCCCCAGCATTTT
CDR3aa: CAWSPWTGNQPQHF

v_gene: TRBV30
abundance: few
j_gene: TRBJ2-7
d_gene: TRBD2
CDR3nt: TGTGCCTGGAGTCGGGGAGGGCCCTACGAGCAGTACTTC
CDR3aa: CAWSRGGPYEQYF

v_gene: TRBV15
abundance: .
j_gene: TRBJ2-7
d_gene: TRBD1
CDR3nt: TGTGCCACCAGCACTCGACAGGGCTTGAACGAGCAGTACTTC
CDR3aa: CATSTRQGLNEQYF

v_gene: TRBV7-9
abundance: few
j_gene: TRBJ2-1
d_gene: .
CDR3nt: TGTGCCAGCAGCTTAGAGGACTCCCGGGATGAGCAGTTCTTC
CDR3aa: CASSLEDSRDEQFF

v_gene: TRBV29-1
abundance: .
j_gene: TRBJ2-7
d_gene: TRBD1
CDR3nt: TGCAGCGTTGAAGGCGTTGACAGGGGAGCCCCCTACGAGCAGTACTTC
CDR3aa: CSVEGVDRGAPYEQYF

v_gene: TRBV10-3
abundance: .
j_gene: TRBJ2-7
d_gene: TRBD1
CDR3nt: TGTGCCATCAGTGACGGGACAGGGCACTACGAGCAGTACTTC
CDR3aa: CAISDGTGHYEQYF

v_gene: TRBV29-1
abundance: .
j_gene: TRBJ2-2
d_gene: TRBD1
CDR3nt: TGCAGCGGACAGGGGAGAACCGGGGAGCTGTTTTTT
CDR3aa: CSGQGRTGELFF

v_gene: TRBV6-5
abundance: few
j_gene: TRBJ2-7
d_gene: TRBD2
CDR3nt: TGTGCCAGCAGTTACTCCGGACTAGCGGGGCTCTACGAGCAGTACTTC
CDR3aa: CASSYSGLAGLYEQYF

v_gene: TRBV5-1
abundance: few
j_gene: TRBJ2-2
d_gene: .
CDR3nt: TGCGCCAGCAGCTTGGCCCCAACCGGGGAGCTGTTTTTT
CDR3aa: CASSLAPTGELFF

v_gene: TRBV7-2
abundance: few
j_gene: TRBJ2-1
d_gene: TRBD2
CDR3nt: TGTGCCAGCAGTCGCAGGTCGAGCGGGAGGGTAAATGAGCAGTTCTTC
CDR3aa: CASSRRSSGRVNEQFF

v_gene: TRBV28
abundance: few
j_gene: TRBJ2-5
d_gene: TRBD2
CDR3nt: TGTGCCAGCAGTTTATCTTCGGGAGGGCCCTCTGAGACCCAGTACTTC
CDR3aa: CASSLSSGGPSETQYF

v_gene: TRBV2
abundance: .
j_gene: TRBJ2-7
d_gene: TRBD1
CDR3nt: TGTGCCAGCAGTGGGCAGGGGGCCCTTCGGGAGCAGTACTTC
CDR3aa: CASSGQGALREQYF

v_gene: TRBV28
abundance: few
j_gene: TRBJ1-1
d_gene: TRBD1
CDR3nt: TGTGCCAGCAGTGCCGGACAGGCGCACACTGAAGCTTTCTTT
CDR3aa: CASSAGQAHTEAFF